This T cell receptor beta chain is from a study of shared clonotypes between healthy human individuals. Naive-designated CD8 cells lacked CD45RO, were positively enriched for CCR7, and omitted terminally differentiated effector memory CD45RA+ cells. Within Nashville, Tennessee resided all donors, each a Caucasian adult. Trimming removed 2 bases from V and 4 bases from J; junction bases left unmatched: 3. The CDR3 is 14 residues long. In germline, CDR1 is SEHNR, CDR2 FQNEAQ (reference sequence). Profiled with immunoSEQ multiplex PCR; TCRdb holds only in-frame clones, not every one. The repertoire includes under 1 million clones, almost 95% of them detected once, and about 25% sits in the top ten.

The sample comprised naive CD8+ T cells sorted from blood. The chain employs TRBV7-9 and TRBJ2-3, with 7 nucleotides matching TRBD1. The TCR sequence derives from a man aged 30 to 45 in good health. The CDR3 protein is CASSLPTGPDTQYF. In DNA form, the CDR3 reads TGTGCCAGCAGCTTACCGACAGGGCCAGATACGCAGTATTTT.